This T cell receptor (beta chain) comes out of a study of blood T cell repertoires in COVID-19 (dated by TCRdb to the early 2020s). Concerning the study at large: Samples covering the acute and convalescent phases of COVID-19 were provided by collaborators in the United States, Italy and Spain. The prospective study material was composed of cDNA or gDNA derived from T cells, B-cell-depleted T cells, or PBMCs. Subjects who had been exposed to COVID-19, were actively infected with it, or had recovered from it provided the deeply sampled blood TCRbeta repertoires that made up the dataset. The repertoires were made available in a free public database intended to serve as a resource for research on the immune response to SARS-CoV-2. Samples were obtained from the ongoing ImmuneRACE study (first 160 participants) and from some 1,300 subjects provided by 6 global collaborators. Sample metadata almost always included a de-identified subject ID, COVID-19 status, age in years and sex. Where available, HLA class I and class II types were taken from metadata supplied by the sample provider and were not determined by assay-based typing.

The cysteine opens and the phenylalanine closes a CDR3 of 15 amino acids. The kept DNA is CDR3 alone, 45 bases in frame from the first base. The germline V gene supplies CDR1 MNHEY and CDR2 SVGAGI. Cut back by 2 bases and 4 bases, the V and J ends lie 15 bases apart. TCRbeta CDR3 regions were amplified from genomic DNA using the immunoSEQ Assay, a bias-controlled multiplex PCR. Per the original workflow: Nucleated cell counts per sample were estimated from amplification of reference gene primers within the assay. Sequence reads were collapsed and filtered to measure the absolute abundance of every unique TCRbeta CDR3 rearrangement. For each sample, productive Simpson clonality was calculated as the square root of Simpson's diversity index over productive rearrangements. The immuneACCESS repertoire file appears here via TCRdb, limited to in-frame rearrangements. These files lack a portion of the clones; in checked studies, under half of the deficit traces to unresolved V genes, and the cause of the others is not known. V and J calls and clone size are those listed in that table; D and trimming were worked out from the DNA. The sample data list approximately 180,000 clones, and 80% to 85% of these were observed just once. About 7% of the sample lies in the top ten.

General study outcomes and caveats: The quantity of clinical and demographic metadata differed by source and by participant and was supplied without curation.

About this clone: Its recognized antigen is unknown. No base-level quality is on record; no much larger clone is a single base apart.

At one collaborating source in Seattle, patients were enrolled during active infection and were followed longitudinally through the course of disease. Whole blood was collected in K2EDTA tubes by collaborating institutions according to the institutions' own protocols. For TCRbeta analysis, collaborators shipped samples as frozen whole blood, isolated PBMCs, or DNA extracted from either of those sample types. This TCR came from a woman aged 35 to 49 with COVID-19, enrolled during active disease. The rearrangement joined TRBV6-5 to TRBJ2-7, with TRBD2 as a weak D call on 5 bases. The sequencing input was peripheral blood. CDR3 loop: CASSYPLSGQYEQYF. The nucleotides are TGTGCCAGCAGTTACCCTTTGAGCGGCCAATACGAGCAGTACTTC.